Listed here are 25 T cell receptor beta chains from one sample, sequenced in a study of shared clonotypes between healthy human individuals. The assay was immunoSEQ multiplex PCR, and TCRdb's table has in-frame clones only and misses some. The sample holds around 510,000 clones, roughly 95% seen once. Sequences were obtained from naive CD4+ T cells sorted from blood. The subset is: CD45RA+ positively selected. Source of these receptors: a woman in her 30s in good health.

CDR3 in DNA: TGTGCCAGCAGCAGAGGGGACAGGGAGTCGGAGACCCAGTACTTC. Translated: CASSRGDRESETQYF. The rearrangement joins TRBV11-3 to TRBJ2-5, with 9 bases matching TRBD1. Germline CDR1 reads SGHNT; CDR2 reads YENEEA. This CDR3 has 15 residues. V dropped 5 bases and J dropped 5; count of bases not matched to a gene: 9.

CDR3 region: CASSRGAGGPYEQYF. For the CDR3, the DNA is TGCGCCAGCAGCCGGGGAGCGGGAGGGCCCTACGAGCAGTACTTC. The rearrangement uses TRBV4-1 and TRBJ2-7; TRBD2 agrees at 10 bases. The CDR3 loop spans 15 amino acids. Losses at the gene ends were 4 bases for V and 2 bases for J; bases not matched to a gene: 5. Germline CDR1 reads MGHRA; CDR2 reads YSYEKL.

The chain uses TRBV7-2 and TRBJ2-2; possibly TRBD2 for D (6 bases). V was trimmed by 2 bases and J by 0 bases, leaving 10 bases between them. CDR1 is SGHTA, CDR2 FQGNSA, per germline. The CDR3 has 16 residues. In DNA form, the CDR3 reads TGTGCCAGCAGCTTACCGCGGGGCTCGAACACCGGGGAGCTGTTTTTT. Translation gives CASSLPRGSNTGELFF.

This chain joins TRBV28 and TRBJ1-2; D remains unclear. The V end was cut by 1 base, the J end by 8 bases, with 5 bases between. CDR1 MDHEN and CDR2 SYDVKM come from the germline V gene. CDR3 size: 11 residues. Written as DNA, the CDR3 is TGTGCCAGCAGTTTATATCTAGGCTACACCTTC. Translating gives CASSLYLGYTF.

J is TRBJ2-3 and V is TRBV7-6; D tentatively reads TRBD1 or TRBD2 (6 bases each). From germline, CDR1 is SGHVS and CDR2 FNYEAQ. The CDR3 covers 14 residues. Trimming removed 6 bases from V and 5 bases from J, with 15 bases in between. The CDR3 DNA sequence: TGTGCCAGCAGACAAAAGGGGGGTTTAGATACGCAGTATTTT. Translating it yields CASRQKGGLDTQYF.

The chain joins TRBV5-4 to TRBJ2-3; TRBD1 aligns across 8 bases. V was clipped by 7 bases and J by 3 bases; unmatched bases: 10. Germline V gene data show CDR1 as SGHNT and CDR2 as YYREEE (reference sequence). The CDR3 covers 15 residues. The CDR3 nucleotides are TGTGCCAGCTCCCATCCAGGGGGCGGAACAGATACGCAGTATTTT. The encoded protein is CASSHPGGGTDTQYF.

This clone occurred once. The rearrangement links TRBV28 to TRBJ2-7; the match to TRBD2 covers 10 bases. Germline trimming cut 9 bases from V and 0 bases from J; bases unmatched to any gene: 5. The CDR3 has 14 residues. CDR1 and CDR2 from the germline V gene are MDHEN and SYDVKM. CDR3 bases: TGTGCCAGTGAACCTAGCGGGGGCTCCTACGAGCAGTACTTC. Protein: CASEPSGGSYEQYF.

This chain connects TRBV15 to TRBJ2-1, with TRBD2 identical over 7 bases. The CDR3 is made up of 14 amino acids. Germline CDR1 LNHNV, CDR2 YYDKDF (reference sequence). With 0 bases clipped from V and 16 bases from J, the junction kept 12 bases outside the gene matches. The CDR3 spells CATSRDLFAGVNFF. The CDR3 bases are TGTGCCACCAGCAGAGATCTTTTCGCGGGAGTGAACTTCTTC.

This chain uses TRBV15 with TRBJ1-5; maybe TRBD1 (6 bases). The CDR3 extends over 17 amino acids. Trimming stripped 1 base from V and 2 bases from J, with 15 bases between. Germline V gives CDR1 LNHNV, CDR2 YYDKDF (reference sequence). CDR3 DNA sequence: TGTGCCACCAGCAGAGGGTGGGGGGCGAGTCGCAATCAGCCCCAGCATTTT. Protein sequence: CATSRGWGASRNQPQHF.

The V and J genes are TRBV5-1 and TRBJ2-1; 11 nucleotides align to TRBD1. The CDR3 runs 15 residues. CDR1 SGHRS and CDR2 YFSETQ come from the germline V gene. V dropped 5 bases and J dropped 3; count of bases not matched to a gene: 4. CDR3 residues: CASRWTGGLYNEQFF. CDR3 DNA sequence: TGCGCCAGCAGGTGGACAGGGGGCCTCTACAATGAGCAGTTCTTC. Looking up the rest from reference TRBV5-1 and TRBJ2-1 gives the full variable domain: KAGVTQTPRYLIKTRGQQVTLSCSPISGHRSVSWYQQTPGQGLQFLFEYFSETQRNKGNFPGRFSGRQFSNSRSEMNVSTLELGDSALYLCASRWTGGLYNEQFFGPGTRLTVL.

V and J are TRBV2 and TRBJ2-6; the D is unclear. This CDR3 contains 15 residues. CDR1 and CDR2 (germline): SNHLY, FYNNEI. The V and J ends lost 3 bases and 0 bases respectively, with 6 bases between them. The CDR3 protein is CASSDKNSGANVLTF. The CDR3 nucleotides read TGTGCCAGCAGTGACAAGAACTCTGGGGCCAACGTCCTGACTTTC.

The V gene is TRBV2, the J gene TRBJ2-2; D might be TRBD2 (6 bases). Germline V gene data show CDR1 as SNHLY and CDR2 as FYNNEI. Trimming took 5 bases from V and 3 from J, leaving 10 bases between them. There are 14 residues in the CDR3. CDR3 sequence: CASSSGQDTGELFF. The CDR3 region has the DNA TGTGCCAGCAGTAGCGGGCAGGACACCGGGGAGCTGTTTTTT.

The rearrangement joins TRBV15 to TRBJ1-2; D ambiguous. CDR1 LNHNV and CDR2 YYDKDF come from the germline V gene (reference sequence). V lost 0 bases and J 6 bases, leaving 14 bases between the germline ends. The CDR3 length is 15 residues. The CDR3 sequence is CATSRDEGGTHGYTF. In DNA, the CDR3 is TGTGCCACCAGCAGAGATGAGGGAGGAACCCATGGCTACACCTTC.

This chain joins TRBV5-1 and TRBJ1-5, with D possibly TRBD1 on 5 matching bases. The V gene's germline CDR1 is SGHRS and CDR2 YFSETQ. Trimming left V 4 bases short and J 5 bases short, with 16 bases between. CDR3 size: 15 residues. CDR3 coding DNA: TGCGCCAGCAGCCCGGACACGAATGGGGATCAGCCCCAGCATTTT. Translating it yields CASSPDTNGDQPQHF.

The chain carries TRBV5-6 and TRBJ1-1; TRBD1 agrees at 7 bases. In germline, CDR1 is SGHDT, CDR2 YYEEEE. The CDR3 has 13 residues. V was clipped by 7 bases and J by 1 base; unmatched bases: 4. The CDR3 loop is CASARGSNTEAFF. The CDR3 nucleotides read TGTGCCAGCGCCAGGGGGTCGAACACTGAAGCTTTCTTT.

The CDR3 is CASSEDRGSGKLFF. CDR3 coding DNA: TGTGCCAGCAGTGAGGACAGGGGAAGCGGAAAACTGTTTTTT. This chain links TRBV2 with TRBJ1-4, with 9 bases identical to TRBD1. V was clipped by 3 bases and J by 10 bases; unmatched bases: 6. The CDR3 is made up of 14 amino acids. Germline V gene data show CDR1 as SNHLY and CDR2 as FYNNEI.

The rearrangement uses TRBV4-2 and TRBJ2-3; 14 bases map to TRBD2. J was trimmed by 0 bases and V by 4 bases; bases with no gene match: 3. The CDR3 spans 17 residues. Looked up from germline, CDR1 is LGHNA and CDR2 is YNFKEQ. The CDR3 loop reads CASSPGTSGSSTDTQYF. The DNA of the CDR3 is TGTGCCAGCAGCCCCGGGACTAGCGGGAGTAGCACAGATACGCAGTATTTT.

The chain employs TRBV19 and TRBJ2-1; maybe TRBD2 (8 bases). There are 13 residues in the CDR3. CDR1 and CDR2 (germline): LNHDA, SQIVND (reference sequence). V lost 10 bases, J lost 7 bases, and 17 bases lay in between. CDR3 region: CATGRGLENEQFF. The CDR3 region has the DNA TGTGCCACCGGGAGGGGGCTGGAAAATGAGCAGTTCTTC.

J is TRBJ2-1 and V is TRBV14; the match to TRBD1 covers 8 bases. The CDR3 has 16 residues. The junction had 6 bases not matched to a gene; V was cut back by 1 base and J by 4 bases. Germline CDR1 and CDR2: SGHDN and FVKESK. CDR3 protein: CASSQVGQGAYNEQFF. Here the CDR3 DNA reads TGTGCCAGCAGCCAAGTTGGCCAGGGGGCGTACAATGAGCAGTTCTTC.

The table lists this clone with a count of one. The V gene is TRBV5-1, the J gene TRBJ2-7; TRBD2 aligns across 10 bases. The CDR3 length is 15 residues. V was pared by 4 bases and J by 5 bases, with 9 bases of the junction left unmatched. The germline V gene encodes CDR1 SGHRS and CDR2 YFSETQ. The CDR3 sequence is CASSGRSGRRHEQYF. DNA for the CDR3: TGCGCCAGCAGCGGTCGTAGCGGGAGGAGGCACGAGCAGTACTTC.

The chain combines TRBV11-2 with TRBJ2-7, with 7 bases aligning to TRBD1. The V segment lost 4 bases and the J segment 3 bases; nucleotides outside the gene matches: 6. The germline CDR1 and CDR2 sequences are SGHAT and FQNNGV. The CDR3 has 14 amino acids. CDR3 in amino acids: CASSYGQAFYEQYF. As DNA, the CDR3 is TGTGCCAGCAGCTACGGACAGGCTTTCTACGAGCAGTACTTC.

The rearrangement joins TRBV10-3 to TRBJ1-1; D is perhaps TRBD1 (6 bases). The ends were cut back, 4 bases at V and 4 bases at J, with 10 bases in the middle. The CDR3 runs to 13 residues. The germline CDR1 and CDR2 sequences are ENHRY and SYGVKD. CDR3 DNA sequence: TGTGCCATCAGTGGACAGGTGATCACTGAAGCTTTCTTT. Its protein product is CAISGQVITEAFF.

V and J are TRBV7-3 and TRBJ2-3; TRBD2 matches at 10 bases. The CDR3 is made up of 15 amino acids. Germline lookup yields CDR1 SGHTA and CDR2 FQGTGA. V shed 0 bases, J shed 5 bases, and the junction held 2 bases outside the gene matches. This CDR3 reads CASSLTAGGVDTQYF. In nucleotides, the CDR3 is TGTGCCAGCAGCTTAACAGCGGGAGGGGTAGATACGCAGTATTTT.

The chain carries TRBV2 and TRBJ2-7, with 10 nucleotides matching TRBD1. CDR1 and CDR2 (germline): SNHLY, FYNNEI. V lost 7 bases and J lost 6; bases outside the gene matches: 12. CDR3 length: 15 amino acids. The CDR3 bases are TGTGCCAGCACGAAGACAGACAGGGGGCAGGGCGAGCAGTACTTC. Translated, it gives CASTKTDRGQGEQYF.

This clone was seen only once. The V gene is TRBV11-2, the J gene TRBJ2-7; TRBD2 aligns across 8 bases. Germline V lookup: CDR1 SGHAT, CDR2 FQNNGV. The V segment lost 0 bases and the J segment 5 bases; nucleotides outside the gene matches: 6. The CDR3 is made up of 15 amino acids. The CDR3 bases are TGTGCCAGCAGCTTAGAGAATAGCGGGGTCCACGAGCAGTACTTC. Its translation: CASSLENSGVHEQYF.